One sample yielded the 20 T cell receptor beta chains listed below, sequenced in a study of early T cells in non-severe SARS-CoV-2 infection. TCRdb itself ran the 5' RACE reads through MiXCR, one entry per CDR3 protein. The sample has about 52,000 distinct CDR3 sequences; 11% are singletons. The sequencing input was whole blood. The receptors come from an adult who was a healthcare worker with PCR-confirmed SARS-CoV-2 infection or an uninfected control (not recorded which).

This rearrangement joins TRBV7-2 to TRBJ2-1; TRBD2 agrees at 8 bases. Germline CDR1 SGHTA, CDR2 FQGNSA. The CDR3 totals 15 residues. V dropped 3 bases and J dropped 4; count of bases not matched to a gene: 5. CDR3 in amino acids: CASSLNSGAYNEQFF. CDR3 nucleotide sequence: TGTGCCAGCAGCTTGAATAGCGGGGCGTACAATGAGCAGTTCTTC.

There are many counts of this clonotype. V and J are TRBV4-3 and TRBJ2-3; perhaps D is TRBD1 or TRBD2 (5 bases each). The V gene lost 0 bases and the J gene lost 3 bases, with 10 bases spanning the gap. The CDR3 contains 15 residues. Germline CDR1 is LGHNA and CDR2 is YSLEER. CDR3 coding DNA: TGCGCCAGCAGCCAAGAGGGGGTAGTAACAGATACGCAGTATTTT. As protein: CASSQEGVVTDTQYF.

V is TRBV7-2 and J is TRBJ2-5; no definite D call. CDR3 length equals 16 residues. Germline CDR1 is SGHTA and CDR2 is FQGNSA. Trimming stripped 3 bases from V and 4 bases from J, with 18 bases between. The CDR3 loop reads CASSFQRSGGGETQYF. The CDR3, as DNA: TGTGCCAGCAGCTTTCAGCGTAGTGGCGGTGGAGAGACCCAGTACTTC.

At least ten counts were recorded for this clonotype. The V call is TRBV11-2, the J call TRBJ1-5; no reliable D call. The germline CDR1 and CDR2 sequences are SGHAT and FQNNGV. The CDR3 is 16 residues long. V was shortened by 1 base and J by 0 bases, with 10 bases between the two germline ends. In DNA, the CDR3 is TGTGCCAGCAGCTTAGCCGGGAGCTATAGCAATCAGCCCCAGCATTTT. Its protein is CASSLAGSYSNQPQHF.

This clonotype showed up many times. This chain's CDR3 is CATTISGAPYNQPQHF. The CDR3 DNA follows: TGTGCCACCACAATCTCCGGGGCACCCTACAATCAGCCCCAGCATTTT. The rearrangement links TRBV19 to TRBJ1-5; D possibly corresponds to TRBD1 (5 bases). Germline CDR1 LNHDA, CDR2 SQIVND (reference sequence). The CDR3 runs 16 residues. The germline V and J ends were trimmed by 10 bases and 3 bases, with 22 bases remaining between them.

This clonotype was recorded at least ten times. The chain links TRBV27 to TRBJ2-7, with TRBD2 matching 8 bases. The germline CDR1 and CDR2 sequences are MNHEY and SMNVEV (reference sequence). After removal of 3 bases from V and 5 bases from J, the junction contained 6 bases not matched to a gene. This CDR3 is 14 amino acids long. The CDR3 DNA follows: TGTGCCAGCAGTTTCGGAGCGGGAGCCAACGAGCAGTACTTC. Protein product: CASSFGAGANEQYF.

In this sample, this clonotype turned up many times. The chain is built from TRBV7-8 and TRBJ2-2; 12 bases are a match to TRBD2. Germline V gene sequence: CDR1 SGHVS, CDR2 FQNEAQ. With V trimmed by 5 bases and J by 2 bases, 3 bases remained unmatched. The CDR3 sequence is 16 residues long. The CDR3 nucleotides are TGTGCCAGCAGCCCCGGACTAGCGGGAAACACCGGGGAGCTGTTTTTT. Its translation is CASSPGLAGNTGELFF.

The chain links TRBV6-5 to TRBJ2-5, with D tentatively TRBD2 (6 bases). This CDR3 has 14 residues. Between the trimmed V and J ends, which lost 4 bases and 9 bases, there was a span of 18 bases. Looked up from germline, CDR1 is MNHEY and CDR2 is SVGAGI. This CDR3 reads CASSSRDSSGAQYF. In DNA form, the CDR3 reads TGTGCCAGCAGTTCCCGGGACTCCTCCGGGGCCCAGTACTTC.

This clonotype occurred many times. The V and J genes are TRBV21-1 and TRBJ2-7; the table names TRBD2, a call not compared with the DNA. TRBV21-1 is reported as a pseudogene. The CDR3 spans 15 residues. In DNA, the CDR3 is TGTGCCAGCAGCAAAAGTTGCCCTTATGCTCGGGAGCAGTACTTC. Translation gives CASSKSCPYAREQYF.

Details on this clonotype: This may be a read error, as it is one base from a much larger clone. The CDR3 region is CASSVTYEQYF. DNA of the CDR3: TGTGCCAGCAGTGTTACCTACGAGCAGTACTTC. The chain joins TRBV2 to TRBJ2-7; D is ambiguous. The CDR3 spans 11 residues. Germline assignment: CDR1 SNHLY and CDR2 FYNNEI. V lost 4 bases and J lost 2, with 3 bases in between.

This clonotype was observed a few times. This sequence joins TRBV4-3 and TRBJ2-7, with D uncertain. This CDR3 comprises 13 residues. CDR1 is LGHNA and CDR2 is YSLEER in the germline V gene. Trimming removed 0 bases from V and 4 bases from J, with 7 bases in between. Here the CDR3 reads CASSQDRRYEQYF. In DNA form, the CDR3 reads TGCGCCAGCAGCCAAGACAGGAGATACGAGCAGTACTTC.

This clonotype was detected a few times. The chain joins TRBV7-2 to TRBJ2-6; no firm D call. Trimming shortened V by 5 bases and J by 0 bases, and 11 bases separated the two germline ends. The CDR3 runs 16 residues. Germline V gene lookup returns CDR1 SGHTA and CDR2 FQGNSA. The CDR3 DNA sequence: TGTGCCAGCAGCCCATCACACAGCTCTGGGGCCAACGTCCTGACTTTC. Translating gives CASSPSHSSGANVLTF.

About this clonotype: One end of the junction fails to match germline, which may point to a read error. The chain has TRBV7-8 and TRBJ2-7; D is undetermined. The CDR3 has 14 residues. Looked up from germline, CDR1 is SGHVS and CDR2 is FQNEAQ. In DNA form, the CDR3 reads TGTGCCAGCAGCCCCCGGTTTGCACTGTACGAGCTGTACTTC. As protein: CASSPRFALYELYF.

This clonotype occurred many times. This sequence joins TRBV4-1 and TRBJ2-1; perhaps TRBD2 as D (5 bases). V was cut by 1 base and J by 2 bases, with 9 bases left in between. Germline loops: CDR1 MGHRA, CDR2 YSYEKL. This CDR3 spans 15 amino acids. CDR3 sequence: CASSQAERPYNEQFF. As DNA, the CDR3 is TGCGCCAGCAGCCAAGCGGAGCGGCCCTACAATGAGCAGTTCTTC.

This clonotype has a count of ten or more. The CDR3 DNA follows: TGTGCCAGCAGCCCCAGCGGGGGGGGCACCGGGGAGCTGTTTTTT. Translated, it gives CASSPSGGGTGELFF. The chain links TRBV7-2 to TRBJ2-2, with 10 bases that match TRBD2. The CDR3 runs to 15 residues. The trim removed 5 bases at V and 4 bases at J, leaving 4 bases unmatched. Germline V lookup: CDR1 SGHTA, CDR2 FQGNSA.

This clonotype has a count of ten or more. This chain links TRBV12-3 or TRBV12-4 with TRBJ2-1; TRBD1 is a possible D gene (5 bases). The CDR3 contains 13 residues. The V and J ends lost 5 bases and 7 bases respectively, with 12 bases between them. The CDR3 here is CASSKGPTNEQFF. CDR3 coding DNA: TGTGCCAGCAGTAAGGGGCCGACTAATGAGCAGTTCTTC.

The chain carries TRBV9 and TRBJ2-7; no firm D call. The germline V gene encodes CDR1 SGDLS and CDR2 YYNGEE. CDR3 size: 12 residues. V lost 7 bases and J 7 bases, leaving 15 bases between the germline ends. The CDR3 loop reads CASSTMTGEQYF. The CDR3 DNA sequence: TGTGCCAGCTCTACTATGACGGGTGAGCAGTACTTC.

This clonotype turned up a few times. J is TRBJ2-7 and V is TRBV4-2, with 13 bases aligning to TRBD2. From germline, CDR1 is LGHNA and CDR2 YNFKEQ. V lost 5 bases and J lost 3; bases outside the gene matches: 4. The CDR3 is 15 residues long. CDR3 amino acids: CASSAGLAGIYEQYF. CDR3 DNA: TGTGCCAGCAGCGCGGGACTAGCGGGAATCTACGAGCAGTACTTC.

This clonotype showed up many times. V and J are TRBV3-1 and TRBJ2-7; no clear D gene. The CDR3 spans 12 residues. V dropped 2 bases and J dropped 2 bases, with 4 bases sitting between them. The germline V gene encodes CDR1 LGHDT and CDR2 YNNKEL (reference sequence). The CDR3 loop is CASSQTAYEQYF. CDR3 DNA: TGTGCCAGCAGCCAAACAGCCTACGAGCAGTACTTC.

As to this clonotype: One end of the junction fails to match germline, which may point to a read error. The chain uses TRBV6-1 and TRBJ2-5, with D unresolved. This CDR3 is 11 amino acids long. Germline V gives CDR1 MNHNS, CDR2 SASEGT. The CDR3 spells CGSVEIGTQYF. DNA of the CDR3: TGTGGCAGCGTTGAGATAGGGACCCAGTACTTC.